This T cell receptor beta chain stems from a study of blood T cell repertoires in COVID-19. Study information: The United States, Italy and Spain supplied acute and convalescent COVID-19 samples. Sources were T cells, B-cell-depleted T cells, or PBMCs; the material itself was cDNA or gDNA.

CDR3 length equals 13 residues. The V and J ends lost 3 bases and 13 bases, in that order; junction bases with no gene match: 7. From germline, CDR1 is MNHNS and CDR2 SASEGT. Source study methods: Nucleated cell number was recorded as an estimate derived from reference gene primer amplification. The table came from immunoSEQ multiplex PCR; TCRdb's copy has only in-frame clones and leaves some out. That table furnishes V, J and clone size, whereas the DNA furnished D and trimming. The data show more than 30,000 clones, with around 89% seen just once and around 0.57% held by the top ten. Sequencing was done on a sample of peripheral blood. The TCR originated in a woman aged 40 to 50 with active or convalescent COVID-19. The gene calls are TRBV6-1 and TRBJ1-1, with 11 nucleotides matching TRBD1. The CDR3 DNA follows: TGTGCCAGCAGTGATTCTCCGGGACAGGGGGTTTTCTTT. Amino acid sequence: CASSDSPGQGVFF.